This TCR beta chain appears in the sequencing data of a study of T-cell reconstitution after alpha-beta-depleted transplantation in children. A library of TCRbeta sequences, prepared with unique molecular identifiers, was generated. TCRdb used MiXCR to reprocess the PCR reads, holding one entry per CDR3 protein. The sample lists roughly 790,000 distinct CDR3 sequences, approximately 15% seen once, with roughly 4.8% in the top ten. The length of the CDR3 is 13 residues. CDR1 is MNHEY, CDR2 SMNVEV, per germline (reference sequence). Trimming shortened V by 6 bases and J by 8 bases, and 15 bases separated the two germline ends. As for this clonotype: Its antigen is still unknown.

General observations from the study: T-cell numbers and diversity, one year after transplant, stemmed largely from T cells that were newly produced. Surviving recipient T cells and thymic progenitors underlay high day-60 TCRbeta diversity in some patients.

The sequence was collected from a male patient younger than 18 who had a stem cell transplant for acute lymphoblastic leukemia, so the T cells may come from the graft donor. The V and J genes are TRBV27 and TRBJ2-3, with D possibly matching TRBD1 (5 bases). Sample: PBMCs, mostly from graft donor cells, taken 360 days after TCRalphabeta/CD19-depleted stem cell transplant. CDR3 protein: CASSPLVQGTQYF. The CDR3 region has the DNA TGTGCCAGCAGCCCCCTGGTGCAGGGTACGCAGTATTTT.